These 18 T cell receptor beta chains share one sample of origin, sequenced in a study of blood T cell repertoires in COVID-19. The method was immunoSEQ multiplex PCR; TCRdb's version includes in-frame clones alone and lacks a portion of them. The data show 280,000 or so clones, less than 85% seen once. Sample: PBMCs or T cells enriched from blood (not recorded which). The receptors originated from a woman in her forties or fifties who had recovered from COVID-19.

The chain combines TRBV5-1 with TRBJ2-7, with TRBD2 identical over 13 bases. The CDR3 length is 15 residues. V lost 4 bases and J lost 2; bases outside the gene matches: 3. Germline V gene sequence: CDR1 SGHRS, CDR2 YFSETQ. CDR3 protein: CASSPGTSGTYEQYF. The CDR3 nucleotides are TGCGCCAGCAGCCCCGGGACTAGCGGGACCTACGAGCAGTACTTC.

The chain employs TRBV28 and TRBJ1-2; perhaps TRBD1 as D (5 bases). V lost 5 bases to trimming and J lost 5 bases, with 27 bases between them. Germline CDR1 is MDHEN and CDR2 is SYDVKM. CDR3 length: 18 residues. The CDR3 loop reads CASSTGGRGRLSPYGYTF. The CDR3 DNA reads as TGTGCCAGCAGTACGGGTGGGAGGGGAAGGCTGTCGCCGTATGGCTACACCTTC.

This clone was seen only a few times. The rearrangement joins TRBV7-2 to TRBJ1-3, with D possibly TRBD1 on 6 matching bases. This CDR3 contains 15 residues. Looked up from germline, CDR1 is SGHTA and CDR2 is FQGNSA. V lost 3 bases and J lost 0, with 9 bases in between. CDR3 protein: CASSLRGGSGNTIYF. The CDR3 coding sequence is TGTGCCAGCAGCTTGAGGGGGGGCTCTGGAAACACCATATATTTT.

The V and J genes are TRBV5-1 and TRBJ2-1, with no clear D. CDR1 and CDR2 from the germline V gene are SGHRS and YFSETQ. V dropped 4 bases and J dropped 3 bases, with 14 bases sitting between them. The CDR3 runs to 15 residues. CDR3 in DNA: TGCGCCAGCAGCCCCCGCCCCGGAGACTACAATGAGCAGTTCTTC. This gives the protein CASSPRPGDYNEQFF.

This clone appeared a few times. Other DNA sequences in the sample encode the same CDR3. This chain connects TRBV5-1 to TRBJ1-2, with D perhaps matching TRBD1 (5 bases). V lost 0 bases to trimming and J lost 0 bases, with 6 bases between them. This CDR3 has 14 residues. Germline CDR1 is SGHRS and CDR2 is YFSETQ. The CDR3 reads CASSLDRTNYGYTF. CDR3 bases: TGCGCCAGCAGCTTGGACAGGACTAACTATGGCTACACCTTC.

J is TRBJ2-7 and V is TRBV19; D may be TRBD2 (7 bases). Germline CDR1 reads LNHDA; CDR2 reads SQIVND (reference sequence). V lost 0 bases and J 2 bases, leaving 8 bases between the germline ends. The CDR3 length is 14 residues. DNA for the CDR3: TGTGCCAGTAGTATAGAAGGGGGGGCCTACGAGCAGTACTTC. Protein sequence: CASSIEGGAYEQYF.

There are a few counts of this clone. The chain combines TRBV9 with TRBJ1-5, with TRBD1 identical over 9 bases. Germline V gene data show CDR1 as SGDLS and CDR2 as YYNGEE. With V trimmed by 3 bases and J by 9 bases, 7 bases remained unmatched. This CDR3 has 14 residues. The CDR3 DNA reads TGTGCCAGCAGCGGACCGGGACAGGGATCGCCCCAGCATTTT. Amino acids: CASSGPGQGSPQHF.

The V and J genes are TRBV4-2 and TRBJ1-3, with 11 positions matching TRBD1. Germline V lookup: CDR1 LGHNA, CDR2 YNFKEQ. The CDR3 runs 15 residues. V shed 2 bases and J 7 bases; nucleotides not matched to a gene: 4. DNA of the CDR3: TGTGCCAGCAGCCAACCAGGACAGGGGGCGAACACCATATATTTT. Its translation is CASSQPGQGANTIYF.

The chain recombines TRBV5-6 with TRBJ1-2, with 12 bases matching TRBD1. CDR1 is SGHDT, CDR2 YYEEEE, per germline. V gave up 4 bases and J gave up 2 bases; unmatched junction bases: 3. The CDR3 spans 15 residues. CDR3 in DNA: TGTGCCAGCAGCCCCGGGACAGGGGGCAACTATGGCTACACCTTC. This codes for CASSPGTGGNYGYTF.

This chain uses TRBV12-3 or TRBV12-4 with TRBJ1-1; D remains unclear. The length of the CDR3 is 13 residues. The ends were cut back, 5 bases at V and 3 bases at J, with 10 bases in the middle. CDR3 DNA sequence: TGTGCCAGCAGTCCCGCGGGATACACTGAAGCTTTCTTT. It translates to CASSPAGYTEAFF.

The chain combines TRBV5-1 with TRBJ2-5; D gene uncertain. The CDR3 is 16 residues long. Germline lookup yields CDR1 SGHRS and CDR2 YFSETQ. Trimming shortened V by 0 bases and J by 1 base, and 13 bases separated the two germline ends. The DNA for the CDR3 is TGCGCCAGCAGCTTGGGTTGGCGTACAGCCCAAGAGACCCAGTACTTC. The encoded protein is CASSLGWRTAQETQYF.

This CDR3 reads CASSSQGTGEKLFF. Here the CDR3 DNA reads TGTGCCAGCAGCTCGCAGGGGACGGGCGAAAAACTGTTTTTT. The chain carries TRBV7-2 and TRBJ1-4, with TRBD1 as a possible D gene (6 bases). Trimming removed 4 bases from V and 8 bases from J, with 14 bases in between. The germline CDR1 and CDR2 sequences are SGHTA and FQGNSA. The length of the CDR3 is 14 residues.

The chain combines TRBV15 with TRBJ1-5; TRBD1 matches 9 bases. The CDR3 contains 16 residues. Germline CDR1 LNHNV, CDR2 YYDKDF (reference sequence). With 1 base clipped from V and 8 bases from J, the junction kept 9 bases outside the gene matches. CDR3 nucleotide sequence: TGTGCCACCAGCAGAGTTTGGGGACAGGGAAGTGAGCCCCAGCATTTT. This sequence encodes CATSRVWGQGSEPQHF.

V and J are TRBV24-1 and TRBJ1-5; D may be TRBD1 (5 bases). CDR1 and CDR2 from the germline V gene are KGHDR and SFDVKD. V was shortened by 5 bases and J by 2 bases, with 12 bases between the two germline ends. This CDR3 is 15 amino acids long. The CDR3 sequence: CATSAGGSGNQPQHF. As DNA, the CDR3 is TGTGCCACCAGTGCCGGGGGATCGGGCAATCAGCCCCAGCATTTT.

This chain uses TRBV18 with TRBJ1-5, with D hard to call. This CDR3 region has 16 residues. Trimming pared 3 bases from V and 6 bases from J, leaving 18 bases between. The germline V gene has CDR1 KGHSH and CDR2 LQKENI. CDR3: CASSPDTGSRAQPQHF. The CDR3 region has the DNA TGTGCCAGCTCACCCGACACCGGGAGCAGAGCTCAGCCCCAGCATTTT.

This clone turned up a few times. The chain recombines TRBV7-9 with TRBJ2-1; TRBD1 aligns across 7 bases. The CDR3 sequence is 19 residues long. V gave up 3 bases and J gave up 6 bases; unmatched junction bases: 20. The germline V gene encodes CDR1 SEHNR and CDR2 FQNEAQ (reference sequence). CDR3 residues: CASSFFGVLRGRMGNEQFF. DNA for the CDR3: TGTGCCAGCAGCTTTTTCGGCGTTTTAAGGGGGCGGATGGGCAATGAGCAGTTCTTC.

The genes are TRBV4-1 and TRBJ2-7, with D possibly TRBD1 on 6 matching bases. The V gene's germline CDR1 is MGHRA and CDR2 YSYEKL. V gave up 0 bases and J gave up 2 bases, with 14 bases separating them. The CDR3 length is 16 residues. The CDR3, as DNA: TGCGCCAGCAGCCAAGATAAGGGACACGCCACCTACGAGCAGTACTTC. Protein sequence: CASSQDKGHATYEQYF.

This clone came up a few times. The CDR3: CASRGTAGPLGYTF. CDR3 DNA: TGTGCCAGCAGGGGGACAGCAGGGCCCCTCGGCTACACCTTC. This chain uses TRBV6-5 with TRBJ1-2; 7 bases line up with TRBD1. Germline values: CDR1 MNHEY, CDR2 SVGAGI. CDR3 length: 14 amino acids. V trimming: 6 bases; J trimming: 8 bases; junction bases outside the gene matches: 12.